The text below deals with one T cell receptor (beta chain). What it binds is not known. CD45RO negativity and positive selection for CCR7 defined naive CD8 cells, a population that excluded terminally differentiated effector memory CD45RA+ cells. This sample stems from a study of shared clonotypes between healthy human individuals. General observations from the study: Limitation of the genetic and exposure-history diversity represented came from the few donors. Researchers found naive subsets generally carried larger estimated richness than memory subsets. Non-shared clonotypes were found to have lower generation probabilities than the clonotypes that were shared by all four of the sorted-subset donors.

Approximately 200 ng DNA, approximately 30,000 T cell genomes, went into each sorted-subset replicate PCR. The assay was immunoSEQ multiplex PCR, and TCRdb's table has in-frame clones only and misses some. The table records nearly 2 million clones, approximately 94% of them present only once. Sequencing was carried out using naive CD8+ T cells sorted from blood. The sequence was collected from a man between 18 and 29 years old in good health.

The CDR3 nucleotides read TGTGCCAGCAGCTTGGGACTAGCGGGATACACAGATACGCAGTATTTT. It codes for CASSLGLAGYTDTQYF. The chain combines TRBV5-4 with TRBJ2-3, with 11 bases matching TRBD2. The CDR3 consists of 16 residues. The germline CDR1 and CDR2 sequences are SGHNT and YYREEE (reference sequence). Trimming at V came to 0 bases and at J to 2 bases, leaving 2 bases not matched to a gene.